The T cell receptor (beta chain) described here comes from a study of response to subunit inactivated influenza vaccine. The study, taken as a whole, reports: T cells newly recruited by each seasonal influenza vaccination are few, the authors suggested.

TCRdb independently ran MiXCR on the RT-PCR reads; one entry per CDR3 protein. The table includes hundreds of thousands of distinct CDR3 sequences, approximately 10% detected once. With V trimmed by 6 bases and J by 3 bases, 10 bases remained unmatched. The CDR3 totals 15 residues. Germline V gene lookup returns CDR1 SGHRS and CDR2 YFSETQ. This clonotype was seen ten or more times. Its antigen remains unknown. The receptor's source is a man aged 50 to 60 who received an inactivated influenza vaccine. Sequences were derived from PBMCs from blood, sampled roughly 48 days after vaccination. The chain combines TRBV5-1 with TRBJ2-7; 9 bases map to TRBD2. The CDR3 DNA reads TGCGCCAGCACCAGCCATAGCGGGAGTTACTACGAGCAGTACTTC. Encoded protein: CASTSHSGSYYEQYF.